This TCR beta chain appears in the sequencing data of a study of shared clonotypes between healthy human individuals. Study-level results: Tissues were not sampled, only blood, and their repertoires likely differ.

The germline CDR1 and CDR2 sequences are SGHTA and FQGNSA. This CDR3 contains 14 residues. V lost 1 base, J lost 3 bases, and 1 base stayed unmatched. Every one of the donors was a Caucasian adult that lived in Nashville, Tennessee. Concerning this clone itself: No antigen is known for it.

Profiling relied on immunoSEQ multiplex PCR, and the TCRdb table lists in-frame clones only, not all of them. This table holds over 400,000 clones, roughly 95% found once. This receptor was identified in a woman aged 25 to 39 in good health. The sequenced sample was naive CD4+ T cells sorted from blood. Subset meaning: CD45RA+ positively selected. The V gene is TRBV7-2, the J gene TRBJ2-7, with 9 bases lining up with TRBD2. The CDR3 DNA reads TGTGCCAGCAGCTTAGGACTAGCGGTCTACGAGCAGTACTTC. This encodes CASSLGLAVYEQYF.